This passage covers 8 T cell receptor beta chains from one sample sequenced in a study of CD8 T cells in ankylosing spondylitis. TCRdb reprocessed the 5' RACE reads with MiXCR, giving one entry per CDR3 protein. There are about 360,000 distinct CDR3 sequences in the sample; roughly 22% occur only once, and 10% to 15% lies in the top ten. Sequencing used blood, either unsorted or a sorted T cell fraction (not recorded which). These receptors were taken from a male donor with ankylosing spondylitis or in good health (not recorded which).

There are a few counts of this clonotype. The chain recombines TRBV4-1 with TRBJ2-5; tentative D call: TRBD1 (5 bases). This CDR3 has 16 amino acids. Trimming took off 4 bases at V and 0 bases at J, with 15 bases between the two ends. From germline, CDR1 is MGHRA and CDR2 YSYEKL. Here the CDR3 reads CASSRQYWGYQETQYF. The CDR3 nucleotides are TGCGCCAGCAGCCGACAGTACTGGGGCTACCAAGAGACCCAGTACTTC.

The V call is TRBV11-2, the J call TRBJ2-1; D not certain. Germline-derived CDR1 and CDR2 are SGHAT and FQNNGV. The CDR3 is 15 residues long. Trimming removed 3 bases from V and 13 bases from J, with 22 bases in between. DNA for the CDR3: TGTGCCAGCAGCTTCTCTCCGGGTTCTTCCAGTGATCAGTTCTTC. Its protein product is CASSFSPGSSSDQFF.

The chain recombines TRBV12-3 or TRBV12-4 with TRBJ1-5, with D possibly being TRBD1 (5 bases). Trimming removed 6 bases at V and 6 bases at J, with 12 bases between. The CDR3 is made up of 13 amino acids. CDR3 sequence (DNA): TGTGCCAGCAGCCACGGGGCGGCTCAGCCCCAGCATTTT. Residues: CASSHGAAQPQHF.

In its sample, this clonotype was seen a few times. This chain's CDR3 is CATSDSLTGRNVGELFF. CDR3 sequence (DNA): TGTGCCACCAGTGATTCCTTAACAGGGCGGAACGTCGGGGAGCTGTTTTTT. This chain connects TRBV24-1 to TRBJ2-2; weak D call: TRBD1 (6 bases). The CDR3 contains 17 residues. Trimming took off 2 bases at V and 7 bases at J, with 19 bases between the two ends. Germline CDR1 KGHDR, CDR2 SFDVKD.

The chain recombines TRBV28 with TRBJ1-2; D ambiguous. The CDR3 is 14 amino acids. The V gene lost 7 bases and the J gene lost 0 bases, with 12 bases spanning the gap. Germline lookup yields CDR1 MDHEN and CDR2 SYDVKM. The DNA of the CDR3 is TGTGCCAGCAAAGCGGTAGGAGCTAACTATGGCTACACCTTC. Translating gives CASKAVGANYGYTF.

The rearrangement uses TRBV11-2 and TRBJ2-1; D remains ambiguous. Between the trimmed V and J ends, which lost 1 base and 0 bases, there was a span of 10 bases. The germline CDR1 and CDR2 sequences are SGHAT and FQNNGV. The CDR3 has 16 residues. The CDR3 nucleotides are TGTGCCAGCAGCTTAGTGACACAAACCTCCTACAATGAGCAGTTCTTC. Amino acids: CASSLVTQTSYNEQFF.

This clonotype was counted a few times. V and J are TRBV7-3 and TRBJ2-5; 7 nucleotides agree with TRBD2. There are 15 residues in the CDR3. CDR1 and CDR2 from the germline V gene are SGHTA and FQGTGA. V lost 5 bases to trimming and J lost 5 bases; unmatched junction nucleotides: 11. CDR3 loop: CASSEGGGLGETQYF. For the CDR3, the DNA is TGTGCCAGCAGCGAGGGCGGGGGTCTGGGGGAGACCCAGTACTTC.

The CDR3 DNA follows: TGTGCCATCTCCGGGTCTGGGGCCAACGTCCTGACTTTC. It codes for CAISGSGANVLTF. The chain is built from TRBV11-2 and TRBJ2-6; no reliable D call. The length of the CDR3 is 13 residues. CDR1 and CDR2 from the germline V gene are SGHAT and FQNNGV. Trimming shortened V by 10 bases and J by 1 base, and 8 bases separated the two germline ends.